Below are 21 T cell receptor beta chains sequenced from a single sample in a study of T-cell reconstitution after alpha-beta-depleted transplantation in children. Unique molecular identifiers featured in how the TCRbeta library was prepared. TCRdb reanalysed the PCR reads using MiXCR and keeps one entry per CDR3 protein. Seen here are approximately 85,000 distinct CDR3 sequences, about 14% observed once, and the top ten hold about 30%. The sequences come from PBMCs, mostly from graft donor cells, collected 180 days after TCRalphabeta/CD19-depleted stem cell transplant. The receptor source for this set is a male patient between 2 and 15 years old who had a stem cell transplant for acute lymphoblastic leukemia, so the T cells may come from the graft donor.

This clonotype occurred a few times. J is TRBJ2-1 and V is TRBV15; a possible D gene is TRBD2 (5 bases). V was trimmed by 3 bases and J by 5 bases, leaving 20 bases between them. This CDR3 contains 17 residues. From germline, CDR1 is LNHNV and CDR2 YYDKDF (reference sequence). The CDR3 coding sequence is TGTGCCACCAGCAGCCCTGGGGAGTGGAGTTTCCACAATGAGCAGTTCTTC. Its protein product is CATSSPGEWSFHNEQFF. Complete variable domain (other parts from reference TRBV15 and TRBJ2-1): DAMVIQNPRYQVTQFGKPVTLSCSQTLNHNVMYWYQQKSSQAPKLLFHYYDKDFNNEADTPDNFQSRRPNTSFCFLDIRSPGLGDTAMYLCATSSPGEWSFHNEQFFGPGTRLTVL.

This clonotype was observed a few times. V usage is TRBV10-3 and J usage is TRBJ1-1; no reliable D call. The V gene's germline CDR1 is ENHRY and CDR2 SYGVKD. Trimming took 5 bases from V and 5 from J, leaving 18 bases between them. The CDR3 consists of 15 residues. The CDR3 DNA reads as TGTGCCATCAGTCAGCGGACTTCCCCTACGACTGAAGCTTTCTTT. Amino acids: CAISQRTSPTTEAFF.

The CDR3 loop is CASSSSGGAGDLYEQYF. The CDR3 nucleotides are TGTGCCAGCAGCTCCTCCGGGGGAGCGGGAGACCTCTACGAGCAGTACTTC. The chain links TRBV5-6 to TRBJ2-7; 8 bases map to TRBD2. CDR3 length: 17 residues. Germline V gene sequence: CDR1 SGHDT, CDR2 YYEEEE. V shed 3 bases, J shed 3 bases, and the junction held 14 bases outside the gene matches.

V and J are TRBV12-3 or TRBV12-4 and TRBJ2-3; no reliable D call. The CDR3 runs to 17 residues. V was cut by 3 bases and J by 4 bases, with 20 bases left in between. Here the CDR3 DNA reads TGTGCCAGCAGTTTTTGGCTGGCCGAATTTAGGGCAGATACGCAGTATTTT. It encodes CASSFWLAEFRADTQYF.

In this sample, this clonotype turned up a few times. This sequence joins TRBV20-1 and TRBJ2-7; D possibly uses TRBD1 or TRBD2 (6 bases each). The CDR3 contains 13 residues. The germline CDR1 and CDR2 sequences are DFQATT and SNEGSKA (reference sequence). V was clipped by 4 bases and J by 1 base, with 11 bases between them. CDR3 region: CSAKRGPSYEQYF. CDR3 DNA: TGCAGTGCTAAACGGGGGCCGTCCTACGAGCAGTACTTC.

On this clonotype: This clone may be a read error of a much larger clone one base away. The chain links TRBV10-3 to TRBJ1-1; 9 nucleotides align to TRBD1. CDR3 length: 13 residues. The germline V gene encodes CDR1 ENHRY and CDR2 SYGVKD. The CDR3 reads CAVSRQGDTEAFF. Here the CDR3 DNA reads TGTGCCGTCAGTAGACAGGGGGACACTGAAGCTTTCTTT.

The genes are TRBV10-3 and TRBJ2-1; the match to TRBD1 covers 7 bases. The CDR3 covers 12 residues. J was trimmed by 8 bases and V by 5 bases; bases with no gene match: 3. Germline V gives CDR1 ENHRY, CDR2 SYGVKD. Here the CDR3 DNA reads TGTGCCATCAGTACAGGGGTGCATGAGCAGTTCTTC. This encodes CAISTGVHEQFF.

This clonotype was counted only a few times. V and J are TRBV7-2 and TRBJ2-7; 10 positions agree with TRBD1. Germline V CDR1 and CDR2: SGHTA, FQGNSA. CDR3 size: 15 residues. V lost 2 bases and J lost 6; bases outside the gene matches: 7. CDR3 loop: CASSLLGTGVSEQYF. DNA for the CDR3: TGTGCCAGCAGCTTATTGGGGACAGGGGTTAGCGAGCAGTACTTC.

J is TRBJ2-5 and V is TRBV10-3; either TRBD1 or TRBD2 may supply D (6 bases each). The CDR3 covers 12 residues. The V gene lost 11 bases and the J gene lost 5 bases, with 15 bases spanning the gap. Germline CDR1 and CDR2: ENHRY and SYGVKD. For the CDR3, the DNA is TGTGCCGCCGGGGGCGGAGGGGAGACCCAGTACTTC. Encoded protein: CAAGGGGETQYF.

There are a few counts of this clonotype. CDR3 nucleotides: TGTGCCAGCAGACAGAGGGGGGCAACTAATGAAAAACTGTTTTTT. This gives the protein CASRQRGATNEKLFF. The chain employs TRBV12-3 or TRBV12-4 and TRBJ1-4; D is possibly TRBD1 (6 bases). Trimming took 6 bases from V and 0 from J, leaving 11 bases between them. The CDR3 contains 15 residues.

This clonotype appeared a few times. The chain combines TRBV29-1 with TRBJ1-2, with 10 bases matching TRBD1. CDR3 length: 13 amino acids. Germline V CDR1 and CDR2: SQVTM, ANQGSEA. The V segment lost 7 bases and the J segment 4 bases; nucleotides outside the gene matches: 6. The CDR3, as DNA: TGCAGCGCCCGACAGGGGGCGACCTATGGCTACACCTTC. It is translated as CSARQGATYGYTF.

This clonotype showed up just a few times. The chain uses TRBV29-1 and TRBJ1-2; weak D call: TRBD1 (6 bases). The CDR3 is made up of 14 amino acids. Germline V gene data show CDR1 as SQVTM and CDR2 as ANQGSEA. The V gene lost 7 bases and the J gene lost 0 bases, with 15 bases spanning the gap. The CDR3 region is CSARQVLANYGYTF. The CDR3 DNA sequence: TGCAGCGCTCGACAGGTCCTAGCTAACTATGGCTACACCTTC.

V and J are TRBV6-5 and TRBJ1-1; possibly TRBD1 for D (6 bases). V was cut by 2 bases and J by 1 base, with 8 bases left in between. This CDR3 spans 14 amino acids. From germline, CDR1 is MNHEY and CDR2 SVGAGI. The CDR3 DNA reads TGTGCCAGCAGTTACCAGGGGCGGAACACTGAAGCTTTCTTT. Translating gives CASSYQGRNTEAFF.

This clonotype came up a few times. This sequence joins TRBV12-3 or TRBV12-4 and TRBJ1-2; tentatively, D is TRBD1 (5 bases). V lost 3 bases and J lost 8, with 13 bases in between. This CDR3 comprises 13 residues. The CDR3 is CASSFGREGGYTF. The CDR3 coding sequence is TGTGCCAGCAGTTTCGGCAGGGAGGGAGGCTACACCTTC.

The V call is TRBV24-1, the J call TRBJ1-2; a weak D match, TRBD1 (6 bases). In germline, CDR1 is KGHDR, CDR2 SFDVKD. This CDR3 has 13 amino acids. Trimming shortened V by 1 base and J by 6 bases, and 8 bases separated the two germline ends. The CDR3 bases are TGTGCCACCAGTGATTTCGCAGGGGATGGCTACACCTTC. Its protein product is CATSDFAGDGYTF.

This clonotype occurred a few times. The chain carries TRBV5-6 and TRBJ1-5, with 10 bases lining up with TRBD1. The germline V gene encodes CDR1 SGHDT and CDR2 YYEEEE. This CDR3 comprises 15 residues. The V and J ends lost 4 bases and 5 bases, in that order; junction bases with no gene match: 6. The CDR3 coding sequence is TGTGCCAGCAGCCACCGGGACAGGGGTTATCAGCCCCAGCATTTT. This encodes CASSHRDRGYQPQHF. Combining the CDR3 with reference TRBV5-6 and TRBJ1-5 gives the whole variable domain DAGVTQSPTHLIKTRGQQVTLRCSPKSGHDTVSWYQQALGQGPQFIFQYYEEEERQRGNFPDRFSGHQFPNYSSELNVNALLLGDSALYLCASSHRDRGYQPQHFGDGTRLSIL.

The chain recombines TRBV4-3 with TRBJ1-2; D is undetermined. The CDR3 has 12 amino acids. V was pared by 5 bases and J by 4 bases, with 8 bases between. Per the germline V gene, CDR1 is LGHNA and CDR2 is YSLEER. For the CDR3, the DNA is TGCGCCAGCAGCGAGTGGGGCTATGGCTACACCTTC. Translation gives CASSEWGYGYTF.

This clonotype appeared a few times. This chain connects TRBV28 to TRBJ2-7; 7 bases are a match to TRBD2. Germline V gene sequence: CDR1 MDHEN, CDR2 SYDVKM. The CDR3 spans 17 residues. V lost 3 bases, J lost 4 bases, and 15 bases stayed unmatched. This CDR3 is CASSFWALRLADYEQYF. The CDR3 DNA follows: TGTGCCAGCAGTTTTTGGGCCCTTAGGCTAGCGGATTACGAGCAGTACTTC.

There are many counts of this clonotype. The CDR3 sequence: CASRRLLAGAFEQYF. CDR3 bases: TGTGCCAGCAGACGACTACTAGCGGGAGCCTTTGAGCAGTACTTC. This sequence joins TRBV6-2 or TRBV6-3 and TRBJ2-7, with 11 positions matching TRBD2. The junction had 11 bases not matched to a gene; V was cut back by 6 bases and J by 7 bases. The germline V gene encodes CDR1 MNHEY and CDR2 SVGEGT. The CDR3 spans 15 residues.

V is TRBV6-5 and J is TRBJ2-7; possible D gene TRBD2, 5 bases. V lost 2 bases, J lost 3 bases, and 17 bases lay in between. Per the germline V gene, CDR1 is MNHEY and CDR2 is SVGAGI. This CDR3 has 16 amino acids. The CDR3 nucleotides are TGTGCCAGCAGTTACACACACGGGGTTCGAAGCTACGAGCAGTACTTC. This encodes CASSYTHGVRSYEQYF.

This clonotype was recorded a few times. The genes are TRBV10-1 and TRBJ1-1, with a possible D match to TRBD1 (5 bases). Trimming pared 2 bases from V and 8 bases from J, leaving 18 bases between. In germline, CDR1 is WNHNN, CDR2 SYGVQD (reference sequence). This CDR3 has 15 amino acids. CDR3 sequence reads: CASSEGRYLGTEAFF. CDR3 in DNA: TGCGCCAGCAGTGAGGGACGGTATTTGGGGACCGAAGCTTTCTTT.